This T cell receptor (beta chain) was identified during a study of blood T cell repertoires in COVID-19. Study background: Acute-phase and convalescent COVID-19 samples originated in the United States, Italy and Spain. PBMCs, B-cell-depleted T cells, or T cells provided the cDNA or gDNA that made up the material.

The CDR3 has 13 amino acids. In germline, CDR1 is KGHSH, CDR2 LQKENI. The germline V and J ends were trimmed by 0 bases and 0 bases, with 2 bases remaining between them. In the original workflow: Amplifying reference gene primers gave estimates of nucleated cell counts. Sequenced by immunoSEQ multiplex PCR; TCRdb stores in-frame clones only, minus some. The DNA gave D and trimming, while V, J and clone size come from that table. The sample carries 60,000 to 100,000 clones, 70% to 90% recorded once. The rearrangement links TRBV18 to TRBJ1-1; D is uncertain. The sequencing sample was made of peripheral blood. The receptor was derived from a man aged 50-60 years with active COVID-19. The CDR3 sequence is CASSPPMNTEAFF. In DNA form, the CDR3 reads TGTGCCAGCTCACCACCTATGAACACTGAAGCTTTCTTT.